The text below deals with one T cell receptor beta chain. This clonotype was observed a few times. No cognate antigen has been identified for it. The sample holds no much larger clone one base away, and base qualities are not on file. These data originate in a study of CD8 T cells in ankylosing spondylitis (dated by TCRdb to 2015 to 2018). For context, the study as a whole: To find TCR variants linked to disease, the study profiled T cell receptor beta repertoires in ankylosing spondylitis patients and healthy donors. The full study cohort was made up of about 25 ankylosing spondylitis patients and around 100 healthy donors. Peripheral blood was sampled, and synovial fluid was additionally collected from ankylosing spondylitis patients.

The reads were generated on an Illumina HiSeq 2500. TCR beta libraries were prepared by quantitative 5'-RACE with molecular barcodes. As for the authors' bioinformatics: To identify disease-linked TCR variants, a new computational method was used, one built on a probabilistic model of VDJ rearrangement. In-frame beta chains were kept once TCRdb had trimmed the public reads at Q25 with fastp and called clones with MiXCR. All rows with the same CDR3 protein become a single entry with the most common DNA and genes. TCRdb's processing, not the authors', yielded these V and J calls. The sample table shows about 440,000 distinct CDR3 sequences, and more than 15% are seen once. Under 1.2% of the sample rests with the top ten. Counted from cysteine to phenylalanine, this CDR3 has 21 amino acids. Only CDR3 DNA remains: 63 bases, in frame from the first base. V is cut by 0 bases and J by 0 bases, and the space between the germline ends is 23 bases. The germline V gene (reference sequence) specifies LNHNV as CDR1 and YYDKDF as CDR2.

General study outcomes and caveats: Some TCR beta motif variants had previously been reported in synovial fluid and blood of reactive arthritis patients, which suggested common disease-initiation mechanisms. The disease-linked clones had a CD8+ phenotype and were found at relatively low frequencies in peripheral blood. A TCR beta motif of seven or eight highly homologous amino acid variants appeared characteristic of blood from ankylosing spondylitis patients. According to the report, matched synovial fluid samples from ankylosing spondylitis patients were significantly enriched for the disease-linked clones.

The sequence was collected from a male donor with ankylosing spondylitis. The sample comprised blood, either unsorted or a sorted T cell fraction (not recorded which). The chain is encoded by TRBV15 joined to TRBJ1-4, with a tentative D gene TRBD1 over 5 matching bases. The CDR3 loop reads CATSRDRAFRVGVSTNEKLFF. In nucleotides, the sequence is TGTGCCACCAGCAGAGATCGGGCCTTCAGGGTGGGCGTTTCAACTAATGAAAAACTGTTTTTT.